Listed below are T cell receptor beta chains from one sample, sequenced in a study of cytotoxic CD8 clonotypes in ibrutinib-treated CLL. TCRdb's copy holds only in-frame clones and misses some; the assay was immunoSEQ multiplex PCR. The sample records around 250,000 clones, roughly 70% being singletons. The sequencing here drew on PBMCs, taken after 24 months of ibrutinib treatment. These receptor sequences come from a human donor with chronic lymphocytic leukemia. Both conserved end residues are part of each CDR3. D genes are given only for firm matches. The listing skips clone size in some rows; elsewhere it reads once, few, many or a size class.

size	J	D	V	DNA	CDR3
.	TRBJ2-7	TRBD2	TRBV28	TGTGCCAGCAGTTCTGGACTAGCGGGACCCTACGAGCAGTACTTC	CASSSGLAGPYEQYF
.	TRBJ2-1	.	TRBV2	TGTGCCAGCAAGGGGGATATGGGGAGTGAGCAGTTCTTC	CASKGDMGSEQFF
.	TRBJ1-5	TRBD1	TRBV19	TGTGCCAGTAGTATCGCTCAAGGGGGCCGGCAGCCCCAGCATTTT	CASSIAQGGRQPQHF
.	TRBJ2-7	TRBD2	TRBV11-2	TGTGCCAGCAGCTTAGCCGTCCTAGCGGGAGTCTCCTACGAGCAGTACTTC	CASSLAVLAGVSYEQYF
.	TRBJ1-2	TRBD1	TRBV5-1	TGCGCCAGCAGCTTTGACAGGGGTGACTATGGCTACACCTTC	CASSFDRGDYGYTF
.	TRBJ2-7	.	TRBV28	TGTGCCAGCAGTTTTGTGGCAGGGTTCTCCTACGAGCAGTACTTC	CASSFVAGFSYEQYF
.	TRBJ1-1	.	TRBV20-1	TGCAGTGCCGAGCGGGACACTGAAGCTTTCTTT	CSAERDTEAFF
.	TRBJ1-2	.	TRBV6-6	TGTGCCAGCAGCCAGATGGGGGCCGGCTACACCTTC	CASSQMGAGYTF
.	TRBJ1-3	.	TRBV13	TGTGCCAGCAGCGAGACGTCTCGGGGAACTGGAAACACCATATATTTT	CASSETSRGTGNTIYF
.	TRBJ2-7	.	TRBV28	TGTGCCAGCAGTTTTACGTTCTCGCGCGAGCAGTACTTC	CASSFTFSREQYF
.	TRBJ2-1	.	TRBV19	TGTGCCACACATTCGGTCCGCTACAATGAGCAGTTCTTC	CATHSVRYNEQFF
.	TRBJ1-4	TRBD1	TRBV10-3	TGTGCCATCAGTGAACCGACAGGGGGTGTCCATGAAAAACTGTTTTTT	CAISEPTGGVHEKLFF
.	TRBJ2-1	.	TRBV7-2	TGTGCCAGCAACTACGAGGGGACTGCCTCCTACAATGAGCAGTTCTTC	CASNYEGTASYNEQFF
.	TRBJ2-1	.	TRBV27	TGTGCCAGCAGTTTAGGCGTGTTCTCCTACAATGAGCAGTTCTTC	CASSLGVFSYNEQFF
few	TRBJ2-1	TRBD2	TRBV27	TGTGCCAGCAGTTTGGCGGCGGGAGTGGTTGGTGAGCAGTTCTTC	CASSLAAGVVGEQFF
.	TRBJ1-1	.	TRBV19	TGTGCCAGTGGAGTGGGTCCGGGGAACACTGAAGCTTTCTTT	CASGVGPGNTEAFF
.	TRBJ2-7	.	TRBV5-4	TGTGCCAGCAGCTTGGAACAGCTGGACGAGCAGTACTTC	CASSLEQLDEQYF
.	TRBJ2-5	.	TRBV14	TGTGCCAGCAGCCAACAGGAGGGCCAAGAGACCCAGTACTTC	CASSQQEGQETQYF
few	TRBJ2-7	TRBD1	TRBV5-1	TGCGCCAGCAGCTTGACAGGGGTTGGGTACGAGCAGTACTTC	CASSLTGVGYEQYF
.	TRBJ1-5	.	TRBV6-4	TGTGCCAGCAGGGGCAATCAGCCCCAGCATTTT	CASRGNQPQHF
.	TRBJ2-7	.	TRBV2	TGTGCCAGCAGTGTCGAAGCGGCGACCTACGAGCAGTACTTC	CASSVEAATYEQYF
.	TRBJ2-1	.	TRBV5-4	TGTGCCAGCAGCTGGGAAAGTCGGAGTCAGAATGAGCAGTTCTTC	CASSWESRSQNEQFF
.	TRBJ1-4	TRBD1	TRBV11-1	TGTGCCAGCAGCCACAGGGGGCGTCGAACTAATGAAAAACTGTTTTTT	CASSHRGRRTNEKLFF
.	TRBJ1-2	.	TRBV9	TGTGCCAGCAGCCTCGGGACAAACTATGGCTACACCTTC	CASSLGTNYGYTF
.	TRBJ2-7	TRBD2	TRBV29-1	TGCAGCGTACAGCGGGGTGACCACGAGCAGTACTTC	CSVQRGDHEQYF
.	TRBJ2-1	.	TRBV27	TGTGCCAGCAGCGCCCAGGAGGACTACAATGAGCAGTTCTTC	CASSAQEDYNEQFF
.	TRBJ1-2	.	TRBV27	TGTGCCAGCAGTTTATCGGCTACAGGGACGTATGGCTACACCTTC	CASSLSATGTYGYTF
.	TRBJ2-7	TRBD1	TRBV7-8	TGTGCCAGCAGCTTAAGGGTCGGGGACAGGGCGTACGAGCAGTACTTC	CASSLRVGDRAYEQYF
.	TRBJ2-2	.	TRBV30	TGTGCCTGGAGTCGTTCCCACTTCAGGGTGGGCCGGTCGAACACCGGGGAGCTGTTTTTT	CAWSRSHFRVGRSNTGELFF
.	TRBJ2-7	.	TRBV5-1	TGCGCCAGCAGCTTTAAATCTCGGACAAACTACGAGCAGTACTTC	CASSFKSRTNYEQYF
.	TRBJ2-2	.	TRBV29-1	TGCAGCGCCGGTGGGGGTTCCTACACCGGGGAGCTGTTTTTT	CSAGGGSYTGELFF
.	TRBJ2-7	TRBD1	TRBV28	TGTGCCAGCAGTTCAACCGGGACAGGGCCCTACGAGCAGTACTTC	CASSSTGTGPYEQYF
.	TRBJ2-1	.	TRBV5-1	TGCGCCAGCAGTTGGTCAGTAGCATACAATGAGCAGTTCTTC	CASSWSVAYNEQFF
.	TRBJ2-7	TRBD1	TRBV7-8	TGTGCCAGCAGCTTACAGGACAGGGGGCCCTACGAGCAGTACTTC	CASSLQDRGPYEQYF
few	TRBJ2-7	TRBD1	TRBV6-5	TGTGCCAGCGCACGGGACAGGGTTTCGTACGAGCAGTACTTC	CASARDRVSYEQYF
once	TRBJ2-5	.	TRBV7-9	TGTGCCAGCAGCCCCCGGACAGAGCAAGAGACCCAGTACTTC	CASSPRTEQETQYF
.	TRBJ1-4	.	TRBV30	TGTGCCTGGGATGCAACTAATGAAAAACTGTTTTTT	CAWDATNEKLFF
.	TRBJ1-4	.	TRBV18	TGTGCCAGCTCCCGCTCAGATGCAACTAATGAAAAACTGTTTTTT	CASSRSDATNEKLFF
few	TRBJ2-7	.	TRBV11-2	TGTGCCAGCAGCTTGCGACTAGTTACATCCTACGAGCAGTACTTC	CASSLRLVTSYEQYF
.	TRBJ2-7	TRBD2	TRBV7-9	TGTGCCAGCAGCCCCAGGACTAGCGGAGAGTACGAGCAGTACTTC	CASSPRTSGEYEQYF
.	TRBJ1-1	TRBD1	TRBV5-1	TGCGCCAGCAGCTCGCAAGGACAGGGAACTGAAGCTTTCTTT	CASSSQGQGTEAFF
.	TRBJ2-1	TRBD2	TRBV7-9	TGTGCCAGCAGCTCAGACTCACTAGCGGCGTCCTACAATGAGCAGTTCTTC	CASSSDSLAASYNEQFF
few	TRBJ2-1	TRBD2	TRBV9	TGTGCCAGCAGCGTCGAGGGAGGGGCCTACAATGAGCAGTTCTTC	CASSVEGGAYNEQFF
few	TRBJ1-2	.	TRBV6-5	TGTGCCAGCAGTTACTCCGCCGAGGGTGGCTATGGCTACACCTTC	CASSYSAEGGYGYTF
.	TRBJ2-1	TRBD2	TRBV6-5	TGTGCCGCAGCAAGCATAGCGGGAATCGTACAGCAGTTCTTC	CAAASIAGIVQQFF
.	TRBJ1-1	.	TRBV4-1	TGCGCCAGCAGCCCCGCCACGACGAACACTGAAGCTTTCTTT	CASSPATTNTEAFF
.	TRBJ2-7	.	TRBV28	TGTGCCAGCAGTTCCCTTAGTGGGGATGAGCAGTACTTC	CASSSLSGDEQYF
.	TRBJ2-7	.	TRBV28	TGTGCCAGCAGCCCTTGGGGTTTTGGGGAGCAGTACTTC	CASSPWGFGEQYF
.	TRBJ2-7	.	TRBV6-5	TGTGCCAGCGGGACTGGGACCTACGAGCAGTACTTC	CASGTGTYEQYF
.	TRBJ1-6	.	TRBV6-8	TGTGCCAGCAGTTACTCGACGGGAGGGTTACATTCACCCCTCCACTTT	CASSYSTGGLHSPLHF
.	TRBJ2-5	.	TRBV6-5	TGTGCCAGCAGGAGGGGAGAACGGGAGACCCAGTACTTC	CASRRGERETQYF
.	TRBJ1-5	.	TRBV28	TGTGCCAGCAGTTTATTGGTTCAGCCCCAGCATTTT	CASSLLVQPQHF
.	TRBJ1-2	TRBD1	TRBV19	TGTGCCAGTAGTATAGATTACACAGGGGAATATGGCTACACCTTC	CASSIDYTGEYGYTF
few	TRBJ2-5	.	TRBV5-1	TGCGCCAGCAGCTTGAATTACCAACCGGAGACCCAGTACTTC	CASSLNYQPETQYF